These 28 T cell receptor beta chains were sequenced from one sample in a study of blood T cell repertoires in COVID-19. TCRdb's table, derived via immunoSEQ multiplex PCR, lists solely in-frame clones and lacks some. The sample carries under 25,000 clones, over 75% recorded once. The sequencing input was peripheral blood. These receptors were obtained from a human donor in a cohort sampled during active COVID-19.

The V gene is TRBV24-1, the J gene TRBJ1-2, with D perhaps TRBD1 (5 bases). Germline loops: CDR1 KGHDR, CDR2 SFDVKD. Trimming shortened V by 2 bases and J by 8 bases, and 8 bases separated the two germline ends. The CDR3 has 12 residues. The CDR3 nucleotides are TGTGCCACCAGTGATTACGGGGGAGGCTACACCTTC. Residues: CATSDYGGGYTF.

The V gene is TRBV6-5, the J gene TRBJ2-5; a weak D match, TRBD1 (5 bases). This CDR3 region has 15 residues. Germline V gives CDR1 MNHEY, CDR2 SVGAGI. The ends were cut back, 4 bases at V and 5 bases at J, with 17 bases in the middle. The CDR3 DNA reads TGTGCCAGCAGTTCTAGGGGCCCCCCAATGGAGACCCAGTACTTC. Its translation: CASSSRGPPMETQYF.

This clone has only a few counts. CDR3 DNA sequence: TGTGCCAGCCGTCTCTACGCTCGGGTTAATGAAAAACTGTTTTTT. Protein: CASRLYARVNEKLFF. J is TRBJ1-4 and V is TRBV28; D call uncertain. The V end was cut by 8 bases, the J end by 4 bases, with 17 bases between. This CDR3 spans 15 amino acids. Germline lookup yields CDR1 MDHEN and CDR2 SYDVKM.

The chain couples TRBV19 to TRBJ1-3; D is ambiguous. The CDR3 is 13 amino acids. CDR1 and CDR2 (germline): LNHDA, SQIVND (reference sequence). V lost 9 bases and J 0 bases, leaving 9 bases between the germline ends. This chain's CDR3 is CASRSSSGNTIYF. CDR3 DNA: TGTGCCAGCAGGTCCAGCTCTGGAAACACCATATATTTT.

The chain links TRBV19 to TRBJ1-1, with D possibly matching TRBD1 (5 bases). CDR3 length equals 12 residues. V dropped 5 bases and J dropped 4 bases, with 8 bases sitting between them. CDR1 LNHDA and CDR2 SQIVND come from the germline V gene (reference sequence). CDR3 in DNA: TGTGCCAGTAGTCCCGGGGGCACTGAAGCTTTCTTT. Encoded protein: CASSPGGTEAFF.

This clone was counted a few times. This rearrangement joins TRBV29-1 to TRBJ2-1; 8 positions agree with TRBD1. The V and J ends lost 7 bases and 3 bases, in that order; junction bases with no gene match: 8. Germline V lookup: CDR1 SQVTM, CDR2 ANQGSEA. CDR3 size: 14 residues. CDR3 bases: TGCAGCGGCCGACAGGGGACTTTCTACAATGAGCAGTTCTTC. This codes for CSGRQGTFYNEQFF.

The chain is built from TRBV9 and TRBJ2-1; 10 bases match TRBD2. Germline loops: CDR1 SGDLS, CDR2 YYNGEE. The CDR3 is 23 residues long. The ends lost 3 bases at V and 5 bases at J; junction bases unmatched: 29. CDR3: CASSAAPARASGSSRRIDNEQFF. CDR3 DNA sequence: TGTGCCAGCAGCGCAGCCCCCGCGAGGGCTAGCGGGAGCAGTAGGAGGATAGACAATGAGCAGTTCTTC. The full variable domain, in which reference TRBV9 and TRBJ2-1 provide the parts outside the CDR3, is DSGVTQTPKHLITATGQRVTLRCSPRSGDLSVYWYQQSLDQGLQFLIQYYNGEERAKGNILERFSAQQFPDLHSELNLSSLELGDSALYFCASSAAPARASGSSRRIDNEQFFGPGTRLTVL.

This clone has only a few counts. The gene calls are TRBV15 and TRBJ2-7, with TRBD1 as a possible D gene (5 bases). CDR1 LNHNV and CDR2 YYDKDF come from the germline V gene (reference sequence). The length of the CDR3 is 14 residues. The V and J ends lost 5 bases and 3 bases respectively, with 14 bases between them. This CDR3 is CATSWQRDSYEQYF. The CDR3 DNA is TGTGCCACCAGCTGGCAGAGAGACAGCTACGAGCAGTACTTC.

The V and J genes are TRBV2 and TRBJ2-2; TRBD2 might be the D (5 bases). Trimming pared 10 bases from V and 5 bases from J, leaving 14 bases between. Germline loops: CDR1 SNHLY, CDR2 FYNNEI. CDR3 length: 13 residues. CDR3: CATQGSGTGELFF. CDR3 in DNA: TGTGCCACCCAAGGGTCGGGGACCGGGGAGCTGTTTTTT.

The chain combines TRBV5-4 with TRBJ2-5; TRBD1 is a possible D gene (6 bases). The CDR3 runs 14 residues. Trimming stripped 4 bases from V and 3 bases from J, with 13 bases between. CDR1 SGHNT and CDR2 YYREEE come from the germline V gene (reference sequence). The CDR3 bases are TGTGCCAGCAGCAGTCCAAGGACAGAAGAGACCCAGTACTTC. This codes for CASSSPRTEETQYF.

CDR3 nucleotides: TGTGCCAGCAGCTTCGGGACTAGCGGTAGCACAGATACGCAGTATTTT. Amino acid sequence: CASSFGTSGSTDTQYF. This sequence joins TRBV11-2 and TRBJ2-3; 11 nucleotides line up with TRBD2. CDR3 length: 16 residues. From germline, CDR1 is SGHAT and CDR2 FQNNGV. Trimming cost V 3 bases and J 0 bases; bases outside gene matches: 2.

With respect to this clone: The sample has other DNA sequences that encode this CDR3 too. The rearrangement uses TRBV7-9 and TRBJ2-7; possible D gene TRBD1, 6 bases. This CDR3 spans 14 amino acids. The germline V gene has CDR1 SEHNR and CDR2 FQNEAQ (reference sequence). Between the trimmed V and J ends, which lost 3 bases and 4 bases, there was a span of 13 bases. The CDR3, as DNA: TGTGCCAGCAGCTTGGCAGGGGCCGCTTACGAGCAGTACTTC. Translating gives CASSLAGAAYEQYF.

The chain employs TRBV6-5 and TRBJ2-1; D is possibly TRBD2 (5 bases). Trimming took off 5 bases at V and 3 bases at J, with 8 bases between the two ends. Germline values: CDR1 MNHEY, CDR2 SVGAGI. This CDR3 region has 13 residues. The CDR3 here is CASSIARYNEQFF. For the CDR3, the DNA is TGTGCCAGCAGTATAGCGCGCTACAATGAGCAGTTCTTC.

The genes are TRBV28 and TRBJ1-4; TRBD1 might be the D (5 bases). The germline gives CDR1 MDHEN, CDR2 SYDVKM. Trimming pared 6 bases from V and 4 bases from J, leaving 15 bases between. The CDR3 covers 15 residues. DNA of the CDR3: TGTGCCAGCAGGGATAATAGGGGCCGTAATGAAAAACTGTTTTTT. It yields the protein CASRDNRGRNEKLFF.

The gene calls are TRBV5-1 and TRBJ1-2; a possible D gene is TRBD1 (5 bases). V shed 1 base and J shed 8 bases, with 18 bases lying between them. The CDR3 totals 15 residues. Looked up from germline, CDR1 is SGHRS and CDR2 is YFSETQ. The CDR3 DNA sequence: TGCGCCAGCAGCTTGCGGACGGATGGGGGAGGAGGCTACACCTTC. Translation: CASSLRTDGGGGYTF.

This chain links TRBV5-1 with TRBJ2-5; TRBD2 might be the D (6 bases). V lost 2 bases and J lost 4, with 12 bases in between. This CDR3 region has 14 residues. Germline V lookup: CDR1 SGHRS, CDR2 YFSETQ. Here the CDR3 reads CASSFGGLGETQYF. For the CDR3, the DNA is TGCGCCAGCAGCTTCGGGGGTTTAGGAGAGACCCAGTACTTC.

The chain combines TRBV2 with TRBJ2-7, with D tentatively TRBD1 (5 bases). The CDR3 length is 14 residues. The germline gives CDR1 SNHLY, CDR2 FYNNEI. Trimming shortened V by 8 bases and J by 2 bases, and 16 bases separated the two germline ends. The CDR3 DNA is TGTGCCAGCTCCTGGGGCTTCGACACCTACGAGCAGTACTTC. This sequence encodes CASSWGFDTYEQYF.

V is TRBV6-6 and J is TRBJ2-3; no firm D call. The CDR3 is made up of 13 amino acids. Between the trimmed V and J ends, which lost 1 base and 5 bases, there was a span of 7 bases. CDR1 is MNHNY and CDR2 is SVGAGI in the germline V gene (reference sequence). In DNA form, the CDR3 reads TGTGCCAGCAGTTACTGGTCCGGAGATACGCAGTATTTT. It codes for CASSYWSGDTQYF.

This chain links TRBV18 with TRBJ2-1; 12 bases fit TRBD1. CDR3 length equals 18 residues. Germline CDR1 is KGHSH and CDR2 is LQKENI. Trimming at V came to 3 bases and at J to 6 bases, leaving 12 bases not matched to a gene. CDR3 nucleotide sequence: TGTGCCAGCTCACCCCCGGTGGGACAGGGGGCCTACGGCAATGAGCAGTTCTTC. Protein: CASSPPVGQGAYGNEQFF.

CDR3 sequence reads: CAWSVAAENTEAFF. CDR3 coding DNA: TGTGCCTGGAGTGTTGCGGCCGAAAACACTGAAGCTTTCTTT. The chain links TRBV30 to TRBJ1-1, with D unclear. The CDR3 runs to 14 residues. Germline CDR1 and CDR2: GTSNPN and SVGIG (reference sequence). Trimming cost V 0 bases and J 2 bases, with 10 bases left between them.

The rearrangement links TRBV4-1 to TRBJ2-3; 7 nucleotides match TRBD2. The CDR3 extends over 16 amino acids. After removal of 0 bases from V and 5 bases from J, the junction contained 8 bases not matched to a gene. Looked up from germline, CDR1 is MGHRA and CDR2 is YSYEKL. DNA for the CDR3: TGCGCCAGCAGCCAAGACCGAGCGGGAACGTTAGATACGCAGTATTTT. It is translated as CASSQDRAGTLDTQYF.

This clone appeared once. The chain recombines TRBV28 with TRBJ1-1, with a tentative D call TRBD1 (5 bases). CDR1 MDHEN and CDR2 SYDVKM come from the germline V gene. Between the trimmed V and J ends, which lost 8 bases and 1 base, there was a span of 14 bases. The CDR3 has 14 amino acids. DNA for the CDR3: TGTGCCAGCTTGAGCTCGGGGGGGAACACTGAAGCTTTCTTT. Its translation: CASLSSGGNTEAFF.

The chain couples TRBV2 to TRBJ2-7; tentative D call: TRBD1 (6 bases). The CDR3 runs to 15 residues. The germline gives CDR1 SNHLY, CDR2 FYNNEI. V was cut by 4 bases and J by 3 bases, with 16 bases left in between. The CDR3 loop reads CASSVGGGEGYEQYF. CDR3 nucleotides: TGTGCCAGCAGTGTTGGTGGGGGCGAGGGCTACGAGCAGTACTTC.

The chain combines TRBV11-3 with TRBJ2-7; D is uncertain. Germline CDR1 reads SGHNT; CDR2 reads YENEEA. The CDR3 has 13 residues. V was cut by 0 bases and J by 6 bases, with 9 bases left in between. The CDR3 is CASSLDNLSEQYF. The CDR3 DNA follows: TGTGCCAGCAGCTTAGACAACCTATCCGAGCAGTACTTC.

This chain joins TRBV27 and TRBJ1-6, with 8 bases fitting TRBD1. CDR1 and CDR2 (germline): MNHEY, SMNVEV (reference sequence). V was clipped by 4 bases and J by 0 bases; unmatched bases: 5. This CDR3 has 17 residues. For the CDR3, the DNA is TGTGCCAGCAGTTGGACAGGGCAGAGCTCCTATAATTCACCCCTCCACTTT. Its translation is CASSWTGQSSYNSPLHF.

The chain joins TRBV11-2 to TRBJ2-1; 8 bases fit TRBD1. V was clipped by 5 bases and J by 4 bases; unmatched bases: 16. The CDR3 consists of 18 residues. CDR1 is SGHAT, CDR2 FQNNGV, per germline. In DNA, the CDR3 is TGTGCCAGCAGCCTTAGACCCCCCTCCGGGACAGGTTACAATGAGCAGTTCTTC. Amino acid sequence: CASSLRPPSGTGYNEQFF.

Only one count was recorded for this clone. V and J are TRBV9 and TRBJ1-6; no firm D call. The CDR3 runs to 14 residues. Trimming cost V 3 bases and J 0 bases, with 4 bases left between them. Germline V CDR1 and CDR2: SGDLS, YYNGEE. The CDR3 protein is CASSDSSYNSPLHF. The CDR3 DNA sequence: TGTGCCAGCAGCGATAGCTCCTATAATTCACCCCTCCACTTT.

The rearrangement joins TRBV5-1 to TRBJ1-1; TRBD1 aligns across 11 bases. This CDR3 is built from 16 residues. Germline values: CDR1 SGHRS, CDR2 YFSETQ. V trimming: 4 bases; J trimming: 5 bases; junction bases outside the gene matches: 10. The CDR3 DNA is TGCGCCAGCAGCCCCCCGGGACAGGGGGGTCTTACTGAAGCTTTCTTT. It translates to CASSPPGQGGLTEAFF.